This T cell receptor (beta chain) was sequenced in a study of identical twins. Whole-study results and caveats: Abundant cord blood beta clonotypes carried fewer insertions; memory repertoires showed none. The analysis was cross-sectional rather than longitudinal within donors.

Template switching supplied a universal primer site; unique molecular identifiers were carried on the cDNA. TCRdb used MiXCR to reprocess the 5' RACE reads, holding one entry per CDR3 protein. This repertoire shows about 190,000 distinct CDR3 sequences, more than 15% found once; its top ten account for over 35%. CDR1 and CDR2 from the germline V gene are SGDLS and YYNGEE. J was trimmed by 0 bases and V by 4 bases; bases with no gene match: 17. The CDR3 contains 20 residues. This clonotype was seen only a few times. Its antigen is as yet unknown. This sample also belongs to another study, concerning T cells expressing NK-cell markers. From that report: The contribution of dominant NKG2C+ clonotypes to CD8+ T cells in roughly six donors was 1.0-7.0%.

The V gene is TRBV9, the J gene TRBJ2-1; 9 bases line up with TRBD1. The clonotype originates from a woman aged 18 to 35 in good health. Specimen: CD8+ T cells sorted from blood. The CDR3: CASSMTIGGDRETSYNEQFF. CDR3 nucleotide sequence: TGTGCCAGCAGCATGACAATTGGGGGGGACAGGGAAACCTCCTACAATGAGCAGTTCTTC. The whole variable domain, filled in from reference TRBV9 and TRBJ2-1, reads DSGVTQTPKHLITATGQRVTLRCSPRSGDLSVYWYQQSLDQGLQFLIQYYNGEERAKGNILERFSAQQFPDLHSELNLSSLELGDSALYFCASSMTIGGDRETSYNEQFFGPGTRLTVL.